This TCR beta chain was obtained from a study of T cells expressing NK-cell markers. This CDR3 has 16 residues. In germline, CDR1 is MNHNS, CDR2 SASEGT. After re-calling the 5' RACE reads, TCRdb lists one entry per CDR3 protein, DNA absent. The table counts roughly 170,000 distinct CDR3 sequences; less than 20% lies in the top ten. J is TRBJ2-3 and V is TRBV6-1; TCRdb picks TRBD2, but there is no DNA to check that call. Sequenced sample: blood T cells: a sorted CD56 or NKG2C T cell subset, CD4+ or CD8+ T cells, or bulk PBMC T cells (not recorded which). This receptor was identified in a woman aged 18 to 75 in good health. CDR3 sequence reads: CASSEFGGKPGDTQYF.